A single sample is the source of the 13 T cell receptor beta chains below, sequenced in a study of CXCR3-negative and CXCR3-positive naive CD8 T cells. The libraries of TRB cDNA were prepared using 5' RACE with UMI labels. TCRdb re-called the 5' RACE reads, yielding one record per CDR3 amino acid sequence without DNA. Its table records tens of thousands of distinct CDR3 sequences. The sequencing sample was made of memory CD8+ T cells from blood. All receptors come from a human donor in good health. Some clones in this sample may be carry-over from other donors' samples.

V gene TRBV20-1 combines with J gene TRBJ1-1; checking the TCRdb D call of TRBD1 is not possible without DNA. The germline V gene has CDR1 DFQATT and CDR2 SNEGSKA (reference sequence). This CDR3 region has 12 residues. The chain's CDR3 is CSAPTGETEAFF.

According to its frequency, this clonotype is medium-sized (0.01 to 0.1%). This chain joins TRBV6-2 or TRBV6-3 and TRBJ2-4. This CDR3 region has 14 residues. Germline V gene sequence: CDR1 MNHEY, CDR2 SVGEGT. The CDR3 reads CASSYSTSSDIQYF.

J is TRBJ2-2 and V is TRBV2. CDR1 and CDR2 from the germline V gene are SNHLY and FYNNEI. The CDR3 covers 16 residues. This chain's CDR3 is CASSEYHMPGTGELFF.

This chain uses TRBV4-3 with TRBJ1-2; TCRdb picks TRBD1, but there is no DNA to check that call. The germline CDR1 and CDR2 sequences are LGHNA and YSLEER. The CDR3 loop spans 16 amino acids. The CDR3 reads CASSQQTGVMNYGYTF.

V usage is TRBV6-1 and J usage is TRBJ2-7. CDR3 length equals 14 residues. The germline V gene has CDR1 MNHNS and CDR2 SASEGT. This CDR3 reads CASSERRSPYEQYF.

The rearrangement joins TRBV11-2 to TRBJ2-7; the TCRdb call, TRBD1, lacks DNA for checking. The V gene's germline CDR1 is SGHAT and CDR2 FQNNGV. This CDR3 spans 14 amino acids. This chain's CDR3 is CASSLVGGYYEQYF.

The chain combines TRBV15 with TRBJ1-2. Germline V gene sequence: CDR1 LNHNV, CDR2 YYDKDF (reference sequence). The CDR3 is 11 amino acids. The chain's CDR3 is CATSDGYGYTF.

The V gene is TRBV28, the J gene TRBJ1-4; TCRdb designates TRBD1, a call that cannot be tested without DNA. This CDR3 has 16 amino acids. The V gene's germline CDR1 is MDHEN and CDR2 SYDVKM. The CDR3 loop reads CASSLRESVVGEKLFF.

The rearrangement uses TRBV5-1 and TRBJ2-1; TCRdb designates TRBD1, a call that cannot be tested without DNA. Germline V lookup: CDR1 SGHRS, CDR2 YFSETQ. CDR3 length: 16 residues. CDR3 loop: CASSLARGDSLNEQFF.

The J gene is TRBJ1-2, the V gene TRBV20-1; TCRdb outputs TRBD1, but without DNA this stays unchecked. CDR1 and CDR2 (germline): DFQATT, SNEGSKA (reference sequence). The CDR3 consists of 14 residues. CDR3 sequence reads: CSAPTGTATHGYTF.

CDR3 residues: CASSLGRSQDPDTRYF. The rearrangement uses TRBV11-2 and TRBJ2-3; TCRdb indicates TRBD2, and absent DNA this call remains unverified. Per germline, CDR1 SGHAT and CDR2 FQNNGV. The CDR3 spans 16 residues.

The chain joins TRBV9 to TRBJ2-7; as DNA is missing, the TRBD1 call by TCRdb cannot be tested. Germline CDR1 is SGDLS and CDR2 is YYNGEE. This CDR3 has 14 residues. The CDR3 sequence is CASSVEGTGLEQYF.

CDR3 sequence reads: CASSYSAGSTDTQYF. This chain connects TRBV6-2 or TRBV6-3 to TRBJ2-3. Germline CDR1 reads MNHEY; CDR2 reads SVGEGT. This CDR3 region has 15 residues.